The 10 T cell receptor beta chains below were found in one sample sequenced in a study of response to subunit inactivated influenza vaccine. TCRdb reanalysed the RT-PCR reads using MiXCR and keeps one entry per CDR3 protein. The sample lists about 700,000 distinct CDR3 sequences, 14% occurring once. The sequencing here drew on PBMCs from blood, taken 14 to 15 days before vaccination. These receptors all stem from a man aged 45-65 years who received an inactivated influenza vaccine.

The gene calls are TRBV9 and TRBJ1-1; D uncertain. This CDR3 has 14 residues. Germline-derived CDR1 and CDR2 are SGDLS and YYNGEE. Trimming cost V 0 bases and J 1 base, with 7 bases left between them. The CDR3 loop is CASSVESRNTEAFF. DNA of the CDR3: TGTGCCAGCAGCGTAGAGAGCAGGAACACTGAAGCTTTCTTT.

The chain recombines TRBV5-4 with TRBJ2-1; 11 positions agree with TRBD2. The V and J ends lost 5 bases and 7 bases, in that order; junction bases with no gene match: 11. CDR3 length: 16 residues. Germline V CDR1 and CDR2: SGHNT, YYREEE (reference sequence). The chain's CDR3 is CASSVIGSGRGNEQFF. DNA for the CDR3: TGTGCCAGCAGTGTTATCGGTAGCGGGAGGGGTAATGAGCAGTTCTTC.

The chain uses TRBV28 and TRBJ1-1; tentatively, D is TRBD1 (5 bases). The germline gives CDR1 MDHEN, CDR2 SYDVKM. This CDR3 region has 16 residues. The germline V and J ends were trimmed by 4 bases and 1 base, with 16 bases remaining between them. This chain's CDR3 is CASSSARERKNTEAFF. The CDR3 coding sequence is TGTGCCAGCAGTTCAGCCAGGGAAAGGAAGAACACTGAAGCTTTCTTT. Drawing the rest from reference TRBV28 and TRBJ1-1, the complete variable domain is DVKVTQSSRYLVKRTGEKVFLECVQDMDHENMFWYRQDPGLGLRLIYFSYDVKMKEKGDIPEGYSVSREKKERFSLILESASTNQTSMYLCASSSARERKNTEAFFGQGTRLTVV.

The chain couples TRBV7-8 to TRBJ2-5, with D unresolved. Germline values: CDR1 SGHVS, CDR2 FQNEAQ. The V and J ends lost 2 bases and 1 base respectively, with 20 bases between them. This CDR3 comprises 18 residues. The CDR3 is CASSLPTERRLSQETQYF. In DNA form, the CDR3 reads TGTGCCAGCAGCTTACCGACCGAGCGCCGGCTAAGCCAAGAGACCCAGTACTTC.

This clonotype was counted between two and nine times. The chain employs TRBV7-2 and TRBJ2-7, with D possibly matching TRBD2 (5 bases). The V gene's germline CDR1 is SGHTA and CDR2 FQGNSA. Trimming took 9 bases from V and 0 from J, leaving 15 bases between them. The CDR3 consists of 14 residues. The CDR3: CASKSGTASYEQYF. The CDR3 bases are TGTGCCAGTAAGAGCGGAACAGCCTCCTACGAGCAGTACTTC.

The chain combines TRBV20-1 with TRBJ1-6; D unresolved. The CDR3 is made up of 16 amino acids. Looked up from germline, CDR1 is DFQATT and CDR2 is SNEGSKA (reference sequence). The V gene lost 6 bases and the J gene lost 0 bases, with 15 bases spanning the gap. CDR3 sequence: CSAKPPMSSYNSPLHF. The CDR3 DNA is TGCAGTGCCAAACCACCTATGAGCTCCTATAATTCACCCCTCCACTTT.

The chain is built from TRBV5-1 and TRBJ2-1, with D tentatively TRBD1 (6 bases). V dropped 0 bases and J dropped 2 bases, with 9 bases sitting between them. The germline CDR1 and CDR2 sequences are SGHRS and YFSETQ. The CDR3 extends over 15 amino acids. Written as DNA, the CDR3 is TGCGCCAGCAGCTTGGGACAGGCCGCCTACAATGAGCAGTTCTTC. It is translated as CASSLGQAAYNEQFF.

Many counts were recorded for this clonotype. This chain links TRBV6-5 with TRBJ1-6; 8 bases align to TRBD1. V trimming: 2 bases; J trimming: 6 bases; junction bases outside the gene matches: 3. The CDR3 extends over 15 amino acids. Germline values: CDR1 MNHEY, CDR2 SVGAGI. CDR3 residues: CASSYRQGINSPLHF. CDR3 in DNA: TGTGCCAGCAGTTACCGACAGGGGATTAATTCACCCCTCCACTTT.

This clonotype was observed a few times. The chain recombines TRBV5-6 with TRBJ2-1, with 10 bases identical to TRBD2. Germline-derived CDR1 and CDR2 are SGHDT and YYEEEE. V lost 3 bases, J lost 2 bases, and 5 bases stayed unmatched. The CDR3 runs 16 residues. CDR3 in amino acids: CASSSPGLAAYNEQFF. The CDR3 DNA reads TGTGCCAGCAGCTCCCCTGGACTAGCGGCCTACAATGAGCAGTTCTTC.

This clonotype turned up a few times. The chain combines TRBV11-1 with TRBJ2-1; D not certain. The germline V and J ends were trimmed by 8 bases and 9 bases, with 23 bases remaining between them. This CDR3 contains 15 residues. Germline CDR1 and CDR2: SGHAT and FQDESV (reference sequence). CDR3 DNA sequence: TGTGCCAGCTCCGAATTTTCCCCCATAACTTCTGAGCAGTTCTTC. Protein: CASSEFSPITSEQFF. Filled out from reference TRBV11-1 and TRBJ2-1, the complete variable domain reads EAEVAQSPRYKITEKSQAVAFWCDPISGHATLYWYRQILGQGPELLVQFQDESVVDDSQLPKDRFSAERLKGVDSTLKIQPAELGDSAMYLCASSEFSPITSEQFFGPGTRLTVL.